The clone carrying this T cell receptor beta chain has just a few counts. Germline is not matched at one junction end, which may reflect a read error. Germline V gene data show CDR1 as SGHAT and CDR2 as FQNNGV. This CDR3 contains 15 residues. In TCRdb, the 5' RACE reads were re-called with MiXCR into one record per CDR3 protein. The sample has 130,000 or so distinct CDR3 sequences; 3.5% to 5% are singletons. Unfractionated whole blood was the source of the extracted total RNA. The data stem from a study of human T cells and chemical hapten exposure. This chain uses TRBV11-2 with TRBJ2-3; the match to TRBD2 covers 7 bases. This TCR was recovered from a female donor in good health. This CDR3 is CTSSMSGAQSDTQYF. In nucleotides, the CDR3 is TGTACCAGCAGCATGAGCGGGGCGCAGTCAGATACGCAGTATTTT.